This is a list of T cell receptor beta chains from one sample in a study of blood T cell repertoires in COVID-19. Produced via immunoSEQ multiplex PCR; TCRdb's table is partial and in-frame only. Counted here are roughly 400,000 clones, 90% occurring once; the ten biggest clones make up about 0.63%. The source material was PBMCs or T cells enriched from blood (not recorded which). These TCRs come from a man younger than 35 who had recovered from COVID-19. CDR3s leave out the opening cysteine and the closing phenylalanine or tryptophan.

j_call	v_call	cdr3_aa
TRBJ1-4	TRBV15	ATSRGRGDPRTEKLF
TRBJ1-4	TRBV2	ASSEGGQLNEKLF
TRBJ1-2	TRBV19	ASSTGREKSHYGYT
TRBJ1-1	TRBV30	AWRPGQRNTEAF
TRBJ1-3	TRBV5-1	ASRSSSGNTIY
TRBJ2-3	TRBV5-1	ASSLDPFGASVTDTQY
TRBJ2-7	TRBV5-6	ASSLSGPYEQY
TRBJ1-1	TRBV4-1	ASSHGQVRKGLNTEAF
TRBJ2-3	TRBV5-1	ASSLATSGDTQY
TRBJ2-1	TRBV7-9	ASSLLGDEQF
TRBJ2-1	TRBV9	ASSVVGGSYNEQF
TRBJ1-2	TRBV5-4	ASSLGSSGSPYGYT
TRBJ1-1	TRBV11-2	ASHDAGVHTEAF
TRBJ2-5	TRBV3-1/TRBV3-2	ASSHSGARETQY
TRBJ1-6	TRBV6-5	ASRRDSLYNSPLH
TRBJ1-1	TRBV7-9	ASSPYPPTEAF
TRBJ1-5	TRBV28	ASNIGSGATQPQH
TRBJ1-2	TRBV24-1	ATSDDRVGNYGYT
TRBJ1-3	TRBV10-2	ASSVRDGNTIY
TRBJ2-3	TRBV29-1	SVEGGRGTQY
TRBJ2-3	TRBV4-2	ASSRGNRDGAPDTQY
TRBJ2-7	TRBV3-1/TRBV3-2	ASSQLRESVGEQY
TRBJ1-5	TRBV19	ASSIKPVYSNQPQH
TRBJ1-6	TRBV25-1	ASSELGRGGKDNSPLH
TRBJ1-2	TRBV7-8	ASSLGGQGYGYT
TRBJ1-1	TRBV5-4	ASSTTVNTEAF
TRBJ2-4	TRBV3-1/TRBV3-2	ATTGPKNIQY
TRBJ2-7	TRBV10-3	ATARTGGYEQY
TRBJ2-2	TRBV18	ASSPRAGFTGELF
TRBJ2-7	TRBV6-1	ASSEAPGTGPY
TRBJ1-1	TRBV6-5	ASSPTGGRNTEAF
TRBJ1-2	TRBV10-3	ATTSGVEDYGYT
TRBJ1-3	TRBV29-1	SVETYGNTIY
TRBJ2-7	TRBV21-1	ASSKQEEDLNYYEQY
TRBJ1-1	TRBV19	ASSIGGRHTEAF
TRBJ1-2	TRBV29-1	SVEYDGPYGYT
TRBJ1-4	TRBV29-1	SVQQGNEKLF
TRBJ1-6	TRBV6-5	ASSSGPYNSPLH
TRBJ2-1	TRBV5-4	ASSSPTSGNEQF
TRBJ2-1	TRBV30	AWTTSGLRNEQF
TRBJ1-5	TRBV3-1/TRBV3-2	ASSQDMTVNQPQH
TRBJ2-1	TRBV5-1	ASSLSQASNEQF
TRBJ1-5	TRBV19	ASSIEIENQPQH
TRBJ2-2	TRBV18	ASSPRTSGSAGELF
TRBJ1-6	TRBV27	ASSLSSRSYNSPLH
TRBJ1-4	TRBV5-5	ASSFPGEKLF
TRBJ2-1	TRBV4-1	ASSRTSGSGGSYNEQF
TRBJ1-2	TRBV5-4	ASSLATGNSYGYT
TRBJ1-1	TRBV18	ASSPPGNMNTEAF
TRBJ1-6	TRBV10-1	ASSGGNSPLH
TRBJ2-3	TRBV3-1/TRBV3-2	ASSPRGAGISTDTQY
TRBJ2-7	TRBV4-1	ASSQEPSVVTEQY
TRBJ2-7	TRBV19	ATTRAGGPHYEQY
TRBJ2-1	TRBV18	ASSPPMSFWQF
TRBJ1-2	TRBV16	ASSPSETQPEGYT
TRBJ2-2	TRBV2	ATCQAPGSTGELF
TRBJ2-2	TRBV4-1	ASSQVGGSYTGELF